This T cell receptor (beta chain) was identified during a study of blood T cells in healthy people across ages. Primers used in a second PCR of about 7 to 12 cycles were a sample-barcoded 5' primer and a J-beta primer mix. One entry per CDR3 protein, called by TCRdb with MiXCR from the 5' RACE reads. The data hold 850,000 to 1,000,000 distinct CDR3 sequences, with about 51% observed a single time. The sequenced material came from blood. The sequence derives from a woman aged 55-69 years in good health.

The DNA of the CDR3 is TGTGCCAGCGAAGATGGCGCTAACTATGGCTACACCTTC. Protein: CASEDGANYGYTF. The chain is built from TRBV28 and TRBJ1-2; D unresolved. V was pared by 8 bases and J by 0 bases, with 10 bases between. The CDR3 runs 13 residues. Germline V lookup: CDR1 MDHEN, CDR2 SYDVKM.